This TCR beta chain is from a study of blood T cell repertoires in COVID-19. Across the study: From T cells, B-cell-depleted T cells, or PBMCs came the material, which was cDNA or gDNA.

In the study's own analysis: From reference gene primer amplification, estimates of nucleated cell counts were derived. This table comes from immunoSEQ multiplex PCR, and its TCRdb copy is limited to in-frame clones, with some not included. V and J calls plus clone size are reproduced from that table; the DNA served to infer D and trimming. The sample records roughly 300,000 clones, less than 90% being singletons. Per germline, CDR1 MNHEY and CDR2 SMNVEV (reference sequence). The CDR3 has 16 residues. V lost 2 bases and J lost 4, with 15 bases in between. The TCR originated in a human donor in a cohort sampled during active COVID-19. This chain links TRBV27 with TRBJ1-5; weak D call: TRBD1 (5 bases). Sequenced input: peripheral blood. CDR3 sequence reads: CASSLIWQGNNQPQHF. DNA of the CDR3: TGTGCCAGCAGTTTAATCTGGCAGGGAAATAATCAGCCCCAGCATTTT.